The subject of this entry is one T cell receptor (beta chain). Its cognate antigen is unknown. An end of the junction differs from the germline gene, which may be a read error. The sample comes from a study of tumor and adjacent non-tumor tissue in lung cancer. As for the study in general: There were 11 to 12 adenocarcinoma, a couple of squamous cell carcinoma and 1 small cell lung cancer cases.

The V gene's germline CDR1 is SGHAT and CDR2 FQNNGV. This CDR3 region has 14 residues. No cell sorting was done before RNA was extracted from the tissue. The normal lung tissue was taken more than 3 cm from the tumor edge. A modified ARM-PCR protocol with three rounds of nested PCR amplified TCRbeta. TCRdb reprocessed the multiplex PCR reads with MiXCR, giving one entry per CDR3 protein. The sample lists about 100,000 distinct CDR3 sequences, over 55% occurring once. Study-level results: Tumor TCR diversity, when higher, was linked to shorter survival. Top 100 clones took a larger repertoire share in normal lung.

The V gene is TRBV11-2, the J gene TRBJ2-7, with D possibly being TRBD1 or TRBD2 (5 bases each). The specimen was distant non-tumor lung tissue. This clonotype was sampled from a man aged 25 to 40 with non-small cell lung cancer. CDR3 coding DNA: TGTGCCAGCACCTTAGGGGACGGAGGCTACGAGCAATACTTC. Translating gives CASTLGDGGYEQYF. Combining the CDR3 with reference TRBV11-2 and TRBJ2-7 gives the whole variable domain EAGVAQSPRYKIIEKRQSVAFWCNPISGHATLYWYQQILGQGPKLLIQFQNNGVVDDSQLPKDRFSAERLKGVDSTLKIQPAKLEDSAVYLCASTLGDGGYEQYFGPGTRLTVT.